This T cell receptor beta chain comes out of a study of blood T cell repertoires in COVID-19. Study as a whole: The United States, Italy and Spain supplied acute and convalescent COVID-19 samples.

Germline V gene data show CDR1 as SGHKS and CDR2 as YYEKEE (reference sequence). V lost 2 bases to trimming and J lost 0 bases, with 9 bases between them. This CDR3 has 16 residues. Clones were sequenced by immunoSEQ multiplex PCR, and TCRdb holds only the in-frame ones, with some missing. The repertoire holds 180,000 or so clones, with over 75% as singletons. Material for sequencing was peripheral blood. This chain connects TRBV5-5 to TRBJ1-6; D unresolved. The TCR comes from a human donor with active or convalescent COVID-19. The donor label of this sample is uncertain. This chain's CDR3 is CASSLIGGSYNSPLHF. CDR3 in DNA: TGTGCCAGCAGCTTAATTGGAGGCTCCTATAATTCACCCCTCCACTTT.